This T cell receptor (beta chain) was captured by sequencing in a study of vaccination and CD4 T cells after COVID-19. As regards this clonotype: No antigen is known for it.

Treatment defined: 10-day PBMC culture with coronavirus spike peptide pools or control peptides (ViraFEST assay). The Oncomine TCR Beta short-read assay was applied to DNA of cultured CD4+ T cells. TCRdb reprocessed the PCR reads with MiXCR, giving one entry per CDR3 protein. The table lists more than 15,000 distinct CDR3 sequences, 45% to 50% of them singletons. The germline V gene has CDR1 SGHTA and CDR2 FQGNSA. The CDR3 is 18 residues long. The trim removed 2 bases at V and 5 bases at J, leaving 15 bases unmatched. The source of this sequence is a human donor who had recovered from COVID-19. This sequence joins TRBV7-2 and TRBJ2-1; 7 bases are shared with TRBD2. This material consisted of CD4+ T cells from blood, cultured in vitro, taken before SARS-CoV-2 vaccination. Written as DNA, the CDR3 is TGTGCCAGCAGCTTAAGTGTTGGAGGCAACGGGAGGCACAATGAGCAGTTCTTC. Translated, it gives CASSLSVGGNGRHNEQFF.